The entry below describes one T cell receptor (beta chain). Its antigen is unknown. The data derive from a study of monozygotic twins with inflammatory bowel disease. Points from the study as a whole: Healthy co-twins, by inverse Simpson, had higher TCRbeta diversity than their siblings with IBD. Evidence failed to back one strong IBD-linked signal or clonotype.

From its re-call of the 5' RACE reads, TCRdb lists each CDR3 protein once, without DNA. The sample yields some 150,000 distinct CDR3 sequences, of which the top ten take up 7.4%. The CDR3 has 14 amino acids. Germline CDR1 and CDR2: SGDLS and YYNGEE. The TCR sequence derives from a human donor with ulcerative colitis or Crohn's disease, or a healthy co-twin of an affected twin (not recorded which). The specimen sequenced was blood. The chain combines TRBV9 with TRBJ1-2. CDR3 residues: CASSVVSENYGYTF.